Below are 27 T cell receptor beta chains sequenced from a single sample in a study of cytomegalovirus exposure and HLA in healthy donors. The assay was immunoSEQ multiplex PCR, and TCRdb's table has in-frame clones only and misses some. This table has roughly 150,000 clones, about 88% appearing once. Sequencing was done on a sample of PBMCs. Source of these receptors: a woman aged 18-29 years in good health and CMV-seropositive.

V gene TRBV6-1 combines with J gene TRBJ2-2; 11 bases are a match to TRBD2. Germline CDR1 reads MNHNS; CDR2 reads SASEGT. V trimming: 4 bases; J trimming: 6 bases; junction bases outside the gene matches: 7. CDR3 length: 16 residues. The CDR3 DNA sequence: TGTGCCAGCAGTGGACTAGCGGGAAATCGCGCCGGGGAGCTGTTTTTT. Amino acid sequence: CASSGLAGNRAGELFF.

The chain uses TRBV18 and TRBJ2-5, with a tentative D call TRBD2 (6 bases). The CDR3 totals 15 residues. V was clipped by 2 bases and J by 5 bases, with 15 bases between them. Germline V gene data show CDR1 as KGHSH and CDR2 as LQKENI. The CDR3 DNA is TGTGCCAGCTCACCAAGGGAGACTAGAGGGGAGACCCAGTACTTC. Residues: CASSPRETRGETQYF.

The rearrangement joins TRBV5-1 to TRBJ2-1, with a weak D call TRBD1 (7 bases). Germline CDR1 SGHRS, CDR2 YFSETQ. The V gene lost 3 bases and the J gene lost 7 bases, with 20 bases spanning the gap. The CDR3 covers 16 residues. This chain's CDR3 is CASSWGGQGGLNEQFF. The CDR3 region has the DNA TGCGCCAGCAGCTGGGGAGGTCAGGGGGGTTTGAATGAGCAGTTCTTC.

The rearrangement joins TRBV6-1 to TRBJ2-1; 10 bases are shared with TRBD2. CDR1 and CDR2 (germline): MNHNS, SASEGT. The junction had 8 bases not matched to a gene; V was cut back by 7 bases and J by 5 bases. The length of the CDR3 is 15 residues. The CDR3 is CASIRALAGDNEQFF. CDR3 in DNA: TGTGCCAGCATACGAGCTCTAGCGGGGGACAATGAGCAGTTCTTC.

This chain connects TRBV15 to TRBJ2-3; 11 bases agree with TRBD1. CDR1 is LNHNV, CDR2 YYDKDF, per germline (reference sequence). The CDR3 has 16 amino acids. The trim removed 2 bases at V and 4 bases at J, leaving 5 bases unmatched. The CDR3 nucleotides read TGTGCCACCAGCAGACGGACAGGGGGCAGGTCAGATACGCAGTATTTT. It translates to CATSRRTGGRSDTQYF.

This chain connects TRBV19 to TRBJ2-1; weak D call: TRBD1 (7 bases). V lost 5 bases to trimming and J lost 7 bases, with 12 bases between them. The germline V gene has CDR1 LNHDA and CDR2 SQIVND (reference sequence). The CDR3 consists of 13 residues. In DNA, the CDR3 is TGTGCCAGTAGTCCAGGGGGGTGGAATGAGCAGTTCTTC. Translating gives CASSPGGWNEQFF.

CDR3 nucleotide sequence: TGTGCCAGCAACTTAGCGGGTTCTTCCTACGAGCAGTACTTC. Its translation: CASNLAGSSYEQYF. This rearrangement joins TRBV6-1 to TRBJ2-7; the match to TRBD2 covers 7 bases. After removal of 7 bases from V and 1 base from J, the junction contained 7 bases not matched to a gene. This CDR3 contains 14 residues. Germline V gives CDR1 MNHNS, CDR2 SASEGT.

The gene calls are TRBV19 and TRBJ1-5, with D perhaps matching TRBD1 (5 bases). V lost 0 bases to trimming and J lost 4 bases, with 13 bases between them. Germline V CDR1 and CDR2: LNHDA, SQIVND (reference sequence). The CDR3 length is 16 residues. As DNA, the CDR3 is TGTGCCAGTAGTATAGATTTTGGACATCAGAATCAGCCCCAGCATTTT. Its translation: CASSIDFGHQNQPQHF.

V is TRBV27 and J is TRBJ2-2; 7 bases agree with TRBD1. The germline V gene encodes CDR1 MNHEY and CDR2 SMNVEV (reference sequence). Losses at the gene ends were 2 bases for V and 5 bases for J; bases not matched to a gene: 8. This CDR3 contains 16 residues. The DNA for the CDR3 is TGTGCCAGCAGTTTAATCTACAGGGGTGGAACCGGGGAGCTGTTTTTT. It encodes CASSLIYRGGTGELFF.

This clone was recorded only once. The chain couples TRBV18 to TRBJ1-1, with a weak D call TRBD1 (5 bases). This CDR3 region has 16 residues. With 2 bases removed from V and 0 bases from J, the gap between germline ends came to 13 bases. Germline assignment: CDR1 KGHSH and CDR2 LQKENI. CDR3 in DNA: TGTGCCAGCTCACCAAAGTACCCAGGGCTGAACACTGAAGCTTTCTTT. It encodes CASSPKYPGLNTEAFF.

This clone was picked up one time. The CDR3 nucleotides read TGCGCCAGCAGCTCATTGCGAGCTAGCGGGAGAAACTACAATGAGCAGTTCTTC. It encodes CASSSLRASGRNYNEQFF. The V gene is TRBV5-1, the J gene TRBJ2-1; 10 bases fit TRBD2. In germline, CDR1 is SGHRS, CDR2 YFSETQ. CDR3 size: 18 residues. Trimming took 3 bases from V and 3 from J; bases not matched to a gene: 12.

The V gene is TRBV10-2, the J gene TRBJ1-1; the match to TRBD1 covers 7 bases. CDR1 is WSHSY and CDR2 is SAAADI in the germline V gene. The CDR3 consists of 13 residues. The trim removed 6 bases at V and 5 bases at J, leaving 6 bases unmatched. Here the CDR3 reads CASRTTGQTEAFF. The CDR3 DNA is TGCGCCAGCAGGACGACAGGGCAGACTGAAGCTTTCTTT.

As regards this clone: Additional DNA sequences in this sample encode the identical CDR3. This chain links TRBV6-5 with TRBJ1-4; 10 nucleotides line up with TRBD1. Per the germline V gene, CDR1 is MNHEY and CDR2 is SVGAGI. The V and J ends lost 6 bases and 6 bases, in that order; junction bases with no gene match: 4. The CDR3 is made up of 14 amino acids. CDR3 sequence reads: CASSRGTGDEKLFF. CDR3 sequence (DNA): TGTGCCAGCAGCCGCGGGACAGGGGATGAAAAACTGTTTTTT.

The chain has TRBV18 and TRBJ2-7, with TRBD1 as a possible D gene (5 bases). CDR1 KGHSH and CDR2 LQKENI come from the germline V gene. The CDR3 loop spans 16 amino acids. V dropped 3 bases and J dropped 0 bases, with 15 bases sitting between them. CDR3 in amino acids: CASSPLVHRSSYEQYF. The CDR3 nucleotides read TGTGCCAGCTCACCCCTGGTACACAGGTCCTCCTACGAGCAGTACTTC.

The chain couples TRBV27 to TRBJ1-1; a possible D gene is TRBD1 (5 bases). The germline V and J ends were trimmed by 3 bases and 5 bases, with 10 bases remaining between them. Germline V CDR1 and CDR2: MNHEY, SMNVEV (reference sequence). This CDR3 region has 13 residues. The CDR3 region is CASSFTRVTEAFF. DNA for the CDR3: TGTGCCAGCAGTTTCACCAGGGTGACTGAAGCTTTCTTT.

The chain uses TRBV30 and TRBJ2-3; the D gene is possibly TRBD2 (5 bases). V lost 4 bases to trimming and J lost 0 bases, with 11 bases between them. Germline CDR1 GTSNPN, CDR2 SVGIG (reference sequence). The CDR3 consists of 14 residues. CDR3 amino acids: CAWMGSASTDTQYF. In nucleotides, the CDR3 is TGTGCCTGGATGGGTAGCGCTAGCACAGATACGCAGTATTTT.

This chain joins TRBV7-3 and TRBJ2-7; 7 bases line up with TRBD1. The CDR3 is 13 amino acids. Germline CDR1 reads SGHTA; CDR2 reads FQGTGA. Trimming removed 5 bases from V and 5 bases from J; junction bases left unmatched: 6. The CDR3 coding sequence is TGTGCCAGCAGCCCTGACAGGGAGAACGAGCAGTACTTC. This sequence encodes CASSPDRENEQYF.

This chain links TRBV23-1 with TRBJ2-1; D is perhaps TRBD1 (5 bases). TRBV23-1 is reported as an ORF; its role is uncertain. The CDR3 totals 17 residues. V was clipped by 5 bases and J by 0 bases, with 17 bases between them. DNA for the CDR3: TGCGCCAGCAGTAACAAAGGGGTCCGAAGCTCCTACAATGAGCAGTTCTTC. Protein product: CASSNKGVRSSYNEQFF.

The chain is built from TRBV27 and TRBJ2-4, with TRBD1 identical over 10 bases. The V gene's germline CDR1 is MNHEY and CDR2 SMNVEV (reference sequence). V trimming: 0 bases; J trimming: 9 bases; junction bases outside the gene matches: 5. CDR3 size: 15 residues. Here the CDR3 DNA reads TGTGCCAGCAGTTTATCGGGGACAGGGGAGGGCATTCAGTACTTC. As protein: CASSLSGTGEGIQYF.

A single count supports this clone. The V and J genes are TRBV4-1 and TRBJ2-1; D not resolved. CDR1 and CDR2 from the germline V gene are MGHRA and YSYEKL. This CDR3 region has 16 residues. V lost 3 bases and J 7 bases, leaving 19 bases between the germline ends. The DNA for the CDR3 is TGCGCCAGCAGCCAGGGTCTGGGTCCCATCGGGAATGAGCAGTTCTTC. The encoded protein is CASSQGLGPIGNEQFF.

V is TRBV19 and J is TRBJ2-1; 8 bases line up with TRBD2. CDR1 and CDR2 from the germline V gene are LNHDA and SQIVND (reference sequence). The CDR3 spans 17 residues. The V and J ends lost 5 bases and 9 bases, in that order; junction bases with no gene match: 18. The CDR3 spells CASSVKGGGLVVSEQFF. In DNA form, the CDR3 reads TGTGCCAGTAGTGTAAAGGGGGGGGGACTAGTAGTCAGTGAGCAGTTCTTC.

The rearrangement uses TRBV5-1 and TRBJ2-2, with D possibly TRBD2 on 6 matching bases. V lost 4 bases and J 3 bases, leaving 19 bases between the germline ends. The CDR3 is 17 residues long. Germline V gene sequence: CDR1 SGHRS, CDR2 YFSETQ. The CDR3, as DNA: TGCGCCAGCAGCCGCCGCGGGACCATGACCTACACCGGGGAGCTGTTTTTT. As protein: CASSRRGTMTYTGELFF.

The table lists this clone with a count of one. This sequence joins TRBV2 and TRBJ1-5, with a possible D match to TRBD1 (5 bases). The CDR3 consists of 13 residues. Germline V CDR1 and CDR2: SNHLY, FYNNEI. Between the trimmed V and J ends, which lost 3 bases and 4 bases, there was a span of 7 bases. The CDR3 loop is CASSDGGNQPQHF. The DNA of the CDR3 is TGTGCCAGCAGTGATGGGGGGAATCAGCCCCAGCATTTT. The full variable domain, in which reference TRBV2 and TRBJ1-5 provide the parts outside the CDR3, is EPEVTQTPSHQVTQMGQEVILRCVPISNHLYFYWYRQILGQKVEFLVSFYNNEISEKSEIFDDQFSVERPDGSNFTLKIRSTKLEDSAMYFCASSDGGNQPQHFGDGTRLSIL.

V and J are TRBV10-2 and TRBJ2-7; 9 bases align to TRBD2. This CDR3 contains 15 residues. V trimming: 4 bases; J trimming: 5 bases; junction bases outside the gene matches: 9. Germline lookup yields CDR1 WSHSY and CDR2 SAAADI. This CDR3 reads CASSVGLAGSHEQYF. The CDR3 DNA is TGCGCCAGCAGTGTTGGTCTAGCGGGAAGCCACGAGCAGTACTTC.

The CDR3: CASSSTGTSQPQHF. The CDR3 nucleotides read TGTGCCAGCAGCTCCACAGGGACATCTCAGCCCCAGCATTTT. V is TRBV7-9 and J is TRBJ1-5, with D maybe TRBD1 (6 bases). Germline loops: CDR1 SEHNR, CDR2 FQNEAQ (reference sequence). V lost 4 bases and J lost 6, with 13 bases in between. The length of the CDR3 is 14 residues. Full variable domain (rest looked up from reference TRBV7-9 and TRBJ1-5): DTGVSQNPRHKITKRGQNVTFRCDPISEHNRLYWYRQTLGQGPEFLTYFQNEAQLEKSRLLSDRFSAERPKGSFSTLEIQRTEQGDSAMYLCASSSTGTSQPQHFGDGTRLSIL.

The chain is built from TRBV10-3 and TRBJ2-1; 7 bases align to TRBD1. The CDR3 covers 13 residues. Germline CDR1 is ENHRY and CDR2 is SYGVKD. V lost 7 bases and J lost 7; bases outside the gene matches: 7. CDR3 nucleotides: TGTGCCATCACCTCACAGGGGTATAATGAGCAGTTCTTC. Amino acids: CAITSQGYNEQFF.

The CDR3 nucleotides read TGTGCCAGTAGTATAGGCTCCGGGAGCACTGAAGCTTTCTTT. It yields the protein CASSIGSGSTEAFF. The chain has TRBV19 and TRBJ1-1, with D uncertain. CDR1 and CDR2 (germline): LNHDA, SQIVND (reference sequence). V was pared by 1 base and J by 4 bases, with 10 bases between. The CDR3 runs to 14 residues.